Listed below are T cell receptor beta chains from one sample, sequenced in a study of OX40 agonist ivuxolimab in advanced cancers. Produced via immunoSEQ multiplex PCR; TCRdb's table is partial and in-frame only. The sample holds 35,000 to 50,000 clones, more than 70% seen once. The source was CD4+ or CD8+ T cells sorted from blood, collected in a trial of the OX40 agonist ivuxolimab. The receptors derive from an adult with an advanced solid tumor such as melanoma, head and neck, liver or kidney cancer. CDR3s include the opening cysteine and the closing phenylalanine or tryptophan. The D gene is left open where the match is weak. Rows give clone size only sometimes, using once, few, many, or a class for an expanded clone.

D: TRBD2; size: -; J: TRBJ2-7; V: TRBV27; DNA: TGTGCCAGCCCAAGACTAGCGGGACGGTACGAGCAGTACTTC; CDR3: CASPRLAGRYEQYF
D: -; size: -; J: TRBJ2-5; V: TRBV19; DNA: TGTGCCAGTTCTACAGGGCAAGAGACCCAGTACTTC; CDR3: CASSTGQETQYF
D: -; size: -; J: TRBJ2-7; V: TRBV7-2; DNA: TGTGCCAGCAGTCCGGGGCCCCCCCGCTACGAGCAGTACTTC; CDR3: CASSPGPPRYEQYF
D: -; size: -; J: TRBJ2-5; V: TRBV18; DNA: TGTGCCAGCTCACCAGCCGTTGGCGCGGAGACCCAGTACTTC; CDR3: CASSPAVGAETQYF
D: -; size: -; J: TRBJ2-7; V: TRBV7-9; DNA: TGTGCCAGCAGCCTCGACAACTACGAGCAGTACTTC; CDR3: CASSLDNYEQYF
D: -; size: -; J: TRBJ2-2; V: TRBV25-1; DNA: TGTGCCAGCAGTGAGCAGGGGCCCACCGGGGAGCTGTTTTTT; CDR3: CASSEQGPTGELFF
D: -; size: once; J: TRBJ1-1; V: TRBV27; DNA: TGTGCCAGCAGTTTATCGTTCGGGCTTGAAGCTTTCTTT; CDR3: CASSLSFGLEAFF
D: TRBD2; size: -; J: TRBJ2-1; V: TRBV5-6; DNA: TGTGCCAGCAGCAAACTAGCGGGAGTGGTATACAATGAGCAGTTCTTC; CDR3: CASSKLAGVVYNEQFF
D: -; size: -; J: TRBJ2-3; V: TRBV2; DNA: TGTGCCAGCAGTGGGCTGACCGGAGATACGCAGTATTTT; CDR3: CASSGLTGDTQYF
D: -; size: -; J: TRBJ2-2; V: TRBV9; DNA: TGTGCCAGCGGAGCGGGCCTCGCGAACACCGGGGAGCTGTTTTTT; CDR3: CASGAGLANTGELFF
D: TRBD1; size: -; J: TRBJ1-1; V: TRBV6-6; DNA: TGTGCCAGCAGTTCGTCATCAGGGGGGATGAACACTGAAGCTTTCTTT; CDR3: CASSSSSGGMNTEAFF
D: TRBD2; size: -; J: TRBJ2-2; V: TRBV11-2; DNA: TGTGCCAGCAGCTTAATCTTGGGACTACCGTCCACCGGGGAGCTGTTTTTT; CDR3: CASSLILGLPSTGELFF
D: -; size: -; J: TRBJ2-7; V: TRBV27; DNA: TGTGCCAGCAGTTTAACGGGTGGACCCTCCTACGAGCAGTACTTC; CDR3: CASSLTGGPSYEQYF
D: -; size: few; J: TRBJ1-1; V: TRBV7-2; DNA: TGTGCCAGCAGCCGGGAGAGGAGGAGGACTGAAGCTTTCTTT; CDR3: CASSRERRRTEAFF
D: -; size: -; J: TRBJ2-2; V: TRBV27; DNA: TGTGCCAGCAGTTTCCGGGAAGGGAAGCTGTTTTTT; CDR3: CASSFREGKLFF
D: -; size: -; J: TRBJ2-7; V: TRBV19; DNA: TGTGCCAGTAGTATTCGCGGGATGTTAACCTACGAGCAGTACTTC; CDR3: CASSIRGMLTYEQYF
D: TRBD2; size: -; J: TRBJ2-5; V: TRBV2; DNA: TGTGCCAGCGCTCGACTTACTAGCGGGAGGGGGGAGACCCAGTACTTC; CDR3: CASARLTSGRGETQYF
D: -; size: -; J: TRBJ2-3; V: TRBV29-1; DNA: TGCAGCATTGAAATAGAAGTTACGCAGTATTTT; CDR3: CSIEIEVTQYF
D: TRBD1; size: -; J: TRBJ1-2; V: TRBV18; DNA: TGTGCCAGCTCACCGCGGACAGGGGACTATGGCTACACCTTC; CDR3: CASSPRTGDYGYTF
D: -; size: -; J: TRBJ2-2; V: TRBV7-9; DNA: TGTGCCAGCAGCTCCTTTTGGGAGCTGTTTTTT; CDR3: CASSSFWELFF
D: -; size: -; J: TRBJ2-1; V: TRBV27; DNA: TGTGCCAGCAGTTTCAGCGGCTCCTACAATGAGCAGTTCTTC; CDR3: CASSFSGSYNEQFF
D: -; size: -; J: TRBJ1-3; V: TRBV28; DNA: TGTGCCAGCAGTTTAAGGAGGGCGAACGCTGGAAACACCATATATTTT; CDR3: CASSLRRANAGNTIYF
D: -; size: -; J: TRBJ2-7; V: TRBV20-1; DNA: TGCAGTGCGAGCACCCACTACGAGCAGTACTTC; CDR3: CSASTHYEQYF
D: -; size: once; J: TRBJ1-2; V: TRBV21-1; DNA: TGTGCCAGCACGGTTTGGCGCAGGATCTATGGCTACACCTTC; CDR3: CASTVWRRIYGYTF
D: -; size: -; J: TRBJ2-2; V: TRBV11-3; DNA: TGTGCCAGCAGCTTAGCTTCGGGTTTCGGGGAGCTGTTTTTT; CDR3: CASSLASGFGELFF
D: -; size: few; J: TRBJ1-1; V: TRBV15; DNA: TGTGCCACCAGCAGAGGGACAGAAGCTTTCTTT; CDR3: CATSRGTEAFF